Detailed here is one T cell receptor beta chain. The antigen is undetermined. This record comes from a study of long-term antiretroviral therapy in people with HIV. Study observations and caveats: Blood collection from about 2003 to 2018 possibly occurred under older ART regimens. Missing from the dataset were any data on ART adherence, viral resistance or therapy changes. ART preceded a rise in diversity that nonetheless stayed lower than in transplant donor controls.

Researchers ran immunoSEQ v3.0 at survey level. The data were produced by immunoSEQ multiplex PCR, yet TCRdb's version contains in-frame clones alone and is incomplete. The sample consists of tens of thousands of clones, over 75% of them appearing once. Trimming removed 4 bases from V and 3 bases from J, with 19 bases in between. This CDR3 has 18 amino acids. The germline gives CDR1 SGHVS, CDR2 FNYEAQ. This TCR derives from a man in his forties or fifties with HIV. The sequenced sample was unsorted PBMCs, obtained 3 years after starting antiretroviral therapy. The chain carries TRBV7-6 and TRBJ2-6; D uncertain. The CDR3: CASSYSAPGPGGANVLTF. As DNA, the CDR3 is TGTGCCAGCAGCTACAGCGCCCCAGGTCCCGGTGGGGCCAACGTCCTGACTTTC.